This is a list of T cell receptor beta chains from one sample in a study of molecular identifiers for immune sequencing clone quantification. TCRdb used MiXCR to reprocess the PCR reads, holding one entry per CDR3 protein. The repertoire includes 490,000 or so distinct CDR3 sequences, about 26% of them detected once, and roughly 0.79% sits in the top ten. The sequenced sample consisted of naive CD8+ T cells from blood, with Jurkat cell RNA spiked in. The receptors derive from a human donor in good health. Some libraries in this study had Jurkat cell RNA spiked in. CDR3s include the opening cysteine and the closing phenylalanine or tryptophan. D genes are given only for firm matches. Clone size is given for some rows only: seen once, a few or many times, or a class if the clone is expanded.

cdr3_nt: TGTGCCAGTAGTATAGGGCGGGGGCGCGACACCGGGGAGCTGTTTTTT
cdr3_aa: CASSIGRGRDTGELFF
j_call: TRBJ2-2
d_call: -
clone_size: -
v_call: TRBV19

cdr3_nt: TGTGCCAGCGGCCCGACAGGGGTCGCTTCACCCCTCCACTTT
cdr3_aa: CASGPTGVASPLHF
j_call: TRBJ1-6
d_call: TRBD1
clone_size: -
v_call: TRBV5-6

cdr3_nt: TGCGCCAGCAGCCTAGCGACAGCTGGGGAGCAGTACTTC
cdr3_aa: CASSLATAGEQYF
j_call: TRBJ2-7
d_call: -
clone_size: many
v_call: TRBV4-3

cdr3_nt: TGTGCCAGCAGGAGTAGCGGGAGTTTGGCAGATACGCAGTATTTT
cdr3_aa: CASRSSGSLADTQYF
j_call: TRBJ2-3
d_call: TRBD2
clone_size: -
v_call: TRBV7-9

cdr3_nt: TGCAGTGCCCGGGCCGCGGGAGATACGCAGTATTTT
cdr3_aa: CSARAAGDTQYF
j_call: TRBJ2-3
d_call: -
clone_size: many
v_call: TRBV20-1

cdr3_nt: TGTGCCAGCAGCCATAGACAGACCTACGAGCAGTACTTC
cdr3_aa: CASSHRQTYEQYF
j_call: TRBJ2-7
d_call: -
clone_size: many
v_call: TRBV5-6

cdr3_nt: TGTGCCAGCAGTGAAGCCTTTGGCAAAAACATTCAGTACTTC
cdr3_aa: CASSEAFGKNIQYF
j_call: TRBJ2-4
d_call: -
clone_size: -
v_call: TRBV2

cdr3_nt: TGTGCCAGCAGCTTTGGCAGGGGAAGCACAGATACGCAGTATTTT
cdr3_aa: CASSFGRGSTDTQYF
j_call: TRBJ2-3
d_call: -
clone_size: many
v_call: TRBV11-2

cdr3_nt: TGCAGTTGTTTCAGGGGGAATTACGAGCAGTACTTC
cdr3_aa: CSCFRGNYEQYF
j_call: TRBJ2-7
d_call: TRBD1
clone_size: -
v_call: TRBV20-1

cdr3_nt: TGTGCCAGCAGTGAAGCTCCAAGTCCCCGGCCCGGGTACGAGCAGTACTTC
cdr3_aa: CASSEAPSPRPGYEQYF
j_call: TRBJ2-7
d_call: -
clone_size: many
v_call: TRBV2

cdr3_nt: TGTGCCAGCAGTGGGCGAGGGGGGGCGCGGAACACTGAAGCTTTCTTT
cdr3_aa: CASSGRGGARNTEAFF
j_call: TRBJ1-1
d_call: -
clone_size: -
v_call: TRBV6-1

cdr3_nt: TGCGCCAGCAGCGCCGGGACGGGGAGCAATCAGCCCCAGCATTTT
cdr3_aa: CASSAGTGSNQPQHF
j_call: TRBJ1-5
d_call: -
clone_size: -
v_call: TRBV4-1

cdr3_nt: TGTGCCAGCAGCTTTTTCCCCCTACGGGTTGGCACAGATACGCAGTATTTT
cdr3_aa: CASSFFPLRVGTDTQYF
j_call: TRBJ2-3
d_call: -
clone_size: few
v_call: TRBV7-9

cdr3_nt: TGTGCCAGCAGCTTAATCGGGGTCGGCGAGCAGTACTTC
cdr3_aa: CASSLIGVGEQYF
j_call: TRBJ2-7
d_call: -
clone_size: many
v_call: TRBV7-6

cdr3_nt: TGTGCCATCCTGGGACTAATTTCAGATACGCAGTATTTT
cdr3_aa: CAILGLISDTQYF
j_call: TRBJ2-3
d_call: TRBD2
clone_size: -
v_call: TRBV2

cdr3_nt: TGTGCCAGCAGTTACTCGGGGAATAGCAATCAGCCCCAGCATTTT
cdr3_aa: CASSYSGNSNQPQHF
j_call: TRBJ1-5
d_call: -
clone_size: many
v_call: TRBV6-5

cdr3_nt: TGCAGTGCTATGTCTAGCGGTTTCTCCTACGAGCAGTACTTC
cdr3_aa: CSAMSSGFSYEQYF
j_call: TRBJ2-7
d_call: TRBD2
clone_size: few
v_call: TRBV20-1

cdr3_nt: TGTGCCAGCAGAAGGACAGGGGGCGGCCAAGAGACCCAGTACTTC
cdr3_aa: CASRRTGGGQETQYF
j_call: TRBJ2-5
d_call: TRBD1
clone_size: many
v_call: TRBV2

cdr3_nt: TGTGCCAGCAGTTTTGAGTGGGGCAGGGGGACAGATACGCAGTATTTT
cdr3_aa: CASSFEWGRGTDTQYF
j_call: TRBJ2-3
d_call: TRBD1
clone_size: few
v_call: TRBV27

cdr3_nt: TGTGCCAGTAGTATATGGAGACATACGAACACTGAAGCTTTCTTT
cdr3_aa: CASSIWRHTNTEAFF
j_call: TRBJ1-1
d_call: -
clone_size: -
v_call: TRBV19

cdr3_nt: TGTGCCAGCAGTTTCACGGACAGATATGGCTACACCTTC
cdr3_aa: CASSFTDRYGYTF
j_call: TRBJ1-2
d_call: -
clone_size: -
v_call: TRBV12-3/TRBV12-4

cdr3_nt: TGTGCCCTGAGGGGGGCGAACACCGGGGAGCTGTTTTTT
cdr3_aa: CALRGANTGELFF
j_call: TRBJ2-2
d_call: -
clone_size: few
v_call: TRBV30

cdr3_nt: TGTGCCAGTAGTATAGGGGTCGCCAGGGGCAATCAGCCCCAGCATTTT
cdr3_aa: CASSIGVARGNQPQHF
j_call: TRBJ1-5
d_call: -
clone_size: -
v_call: TRBV19

cdr3_nt: TGTGCCAGCGCGCGCAAGCGGGGGGGCCTTAGAACAGATACGCAGTATTTT
cdr3_aa: CASARKRGGLRTDTQYF
j_call: TRBJ2-3
d_call: TRBD2
clone_size: many
v_call: TRBV6-2/TRBV6-3

cdr3_nt: TGCAGTGCTAGAGACCCGACAGTGCTCTCCTACAATGAGCAGTTCTTC
cdr3_aa: CSARDPTVLSYNEQFF
j_call: TRBJ2-1
d_call: -
clone_size: few
v_call: TRBV20-1

cdr3_nt: TGCAGTGCGCCAGACAGGGAGCGCTCCTACAATGAGCAGTTCTTC
cdr3_aa: CSAPDRERSYNEQFF
j_call: TRBJ2-1
d_call: TRBD1
clone_size: -
v_call: TRBV20-1

cdr3_nt: TGTGCCAGCAGCCCACGGACTAGCGGGGGGTCCAACGAGCAGTACTTC
cdr3_aa: CASSPRTSGGSNEQYF
j_call: TRBJ2-7
d_call: TRBD2
clone_size: few
v_call: TRBV7-9